This T cell receptor (beta chain) is from a study of blood T cell repertoires in COVID-19 (dated by TCRdb to 2020 to 2021). For the wider study: Collaborator samples came from the United States, Italy and Spain and covered acute and convalescent phases of COVID-19. The repertoires were released in a freely available public database intended as a resource for research on the immune response to SARS-CoV-2. Sample metadata almost always included a de-identified subject ID, COVID-19 status, age in years and sex. The samples were drawn from two sources: the first 160 participants of the ongoing ImmuneRACE study, and approximately 1,300 subjects contributed by 6 global collaborators. The material from the prospective study consisted of cDNA or gDNA derived from T cells, B-cell-depleted T cells, or PBMCs. Where available, HLA class I and class II types were obtained from metadata supplied by the sample provider rather than from assay-based typing. Deeply sampled blood TCRbeta repertoires from subjects exposed to, actively infected with, or recovered from COVID-19 were included in the dataset.

From V the trimming removes 0 bases and from J it removes 7 bases, while the gene matches leave 6 bases of the junction unaccounted for. Spanning cysteine to phenylalanine, the CDR3 consists of 15 amino acids. The kept DNA is CDR3 alone, 45 bases in frame from the first base. Reading the germline V gene gives CDR1 SGDLS and CDR2 YYNGEE. TCRbeta CDR3 regions were amplified from genomic DNA by means of the immunoSEQ Assay, a bias-controlled multiplex PCR. As for how the authors treated the data: Nucleated cell counts per sample were estimated from amplification of reference gene primers within the assay. To quantify the absolute abundance of each unique TCRbeta CDR3 rearrangement, sequence reads were collapsed and filtered. Productive Simpson clonality was computed per sample as the square root of Simpson's diversity index over productive rearrangements. Held by TCRdb, this immuneACCESS table contains in-frame sequences only and omits some clones. Under half of the omission traces to an unresolved V gene where checked; the cause of the rest is unknown. V, J and clone size derive from that table, while D and trimming were established from the DNA sequence. For this sample there are nearly 35,000 clones; about 90% appear just once. Less than 55% of the sample rests with the top ten.

Paper-wide results and their limitations: Clinical and demographic metadata were provided uncurated, with the amount varying by source and participant.

Notes on this clone: Its specific antigen is unknown. Base qualities were left out, and no much larger clone turns up one base away.

The collaborating institutions used their own protocols to collect whole blood in K2EDTA tubes. For TCRbeta analysis, collaborators shipped samples in one of three forms: frozen whole blood, isolated PBMCs, or DNA extracted from either of those sample types. Sequencing was done on a sample of peripheral blood. This TCR was recovered from a human donor in a cohort sampled during active COVID-19. The chain couples TRBV9 to TRBJ2-4; 8 central bases correspond to TRBD1. CDR3 region: CASSVAGQGANIQYF. The DNA sequence follows: TGTGCCAGCAGCGTAGCGGGTCAGGGGGCGAACATTCAGTACTTC.